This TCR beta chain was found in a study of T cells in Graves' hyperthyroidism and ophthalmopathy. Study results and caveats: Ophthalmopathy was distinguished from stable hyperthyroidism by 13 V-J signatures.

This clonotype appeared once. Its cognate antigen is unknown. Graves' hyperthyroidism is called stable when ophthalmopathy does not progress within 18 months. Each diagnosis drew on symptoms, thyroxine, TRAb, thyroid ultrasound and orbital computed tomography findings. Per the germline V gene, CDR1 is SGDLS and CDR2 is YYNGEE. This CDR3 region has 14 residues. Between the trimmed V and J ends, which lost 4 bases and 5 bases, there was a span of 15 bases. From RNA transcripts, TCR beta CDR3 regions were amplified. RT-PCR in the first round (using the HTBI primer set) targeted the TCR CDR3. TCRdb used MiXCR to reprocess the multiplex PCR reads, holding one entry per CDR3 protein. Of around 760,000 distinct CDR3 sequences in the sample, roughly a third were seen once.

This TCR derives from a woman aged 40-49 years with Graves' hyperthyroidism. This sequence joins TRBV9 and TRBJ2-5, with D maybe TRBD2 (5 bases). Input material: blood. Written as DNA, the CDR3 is TGTGCCAGCAGCCGTGGACCAGCGGAGGAGACCCAGTACTTC. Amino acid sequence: CASSRGPAEETQYF.